This TCR beta chain stems from a study of glioma-infiltrating T cells. Using RNA template, CDR3s of TCR alpha and beta were amplified with iRepertoire arm-PCR. TCRdb recomputed calls from the multiplex PCR reads with MiXCR, one row per CDR3 protein. The sample includes about 180,000 distinct CDR3 sequences, about 46% of them seen just once. There are 12 residues in the CDR3. Germline CDR1 is SGHRS and CDR2 is YFSETQ. In regard to this clonotype: At one boundary the junction diverges from the germline segment, which might be a read error.

The origin of this receptor is a human donor with low-grade glioma or glioblastoma, undergoing nonglioma brain surgery, or in good health (not recorded which). Sequencing was performed on glioma tissue, nonneoplastic brain tissue, or PBMCs (not recorded which). V usage is TRBV5-1 and J usage is TRBJ2-7, with D possibly matching TRBD1 (5 bases). CDR3 sequence: CDSSVTRDEQYF. CDR3 bases: TGCGACAGCAGCGTCACCAGGGATGAGCAGTACTTC.